This T cell receptor (beta chain) comes out of a study of read filtering for tumor transcriptome and immune sequencing. Molecular barcoded adaptors covering alpha/delta and beta/gamma chains were used on roughly 400 ng RNA. TCRdb analysed the reads with MiXCR anew, one entry per CDR3 protein. The table has more than 55,000 distinct CDR3 sequences, roughly a fifth seen once. This clonotype was counted ten times or more. The receptor was derived from a donor aged 40 or over with multiple myeloma. The sequencing input was a population of CD138-negative cells sorted from bone marrow.

The CDR3 DNA sequence: TGCGCCAGCAGTGTGGGACTAGCGCCTGGCTACGAGCAGTACTTC. This sequence encodes CASSVGLAPGYEQYF. The chain links TRBV10-2 to TRBJ2-7, with 10 bases identical to TRBD2. Germline V CDR1 and CDR2: WSHSY, SAAADI. The CDR3 length is 15 residues. Losses at the gene ends were 4 bases for V and 3 bases for J; bases not matched to a gene: 6.